This T cell receptor (beta chain) was retrieved from a study of cytomegalovirus exposure and HLA in healthy donors. In germline, CDR1 is SNHLY, CDR2 FYNNEI. V lost 1 base to trimming and J lost 7 bases, with 14 bases between them. This CDR3 is built from 15 residues. Amplification used 60 Vbeta primers and 13 Jbeta primers. Profiled with immunoSEQ multiplex PCR; TCRdb holds only in-frame clones, not every one. Among 110,000 or so clones listed, 75% were seen once. The sequence was obtained from a middle-aged woman in good health and CMV-seropositive. Specimen: PBMCs. This sequence joins TRBV2 and TRBJ2-1; TRBD1 might be the D (6 bases). The DNA for the CDR3 is TGTGCCAGCAGTGAAGACAGGGCTGTCGGGAATGAGCAGTTCTTC. As protein: CASSEDRAVGNEQFF.